This T cell receptor beta chain came from a study of STAT5B mutations in CD4+ large granular lymphocyte leukemia. Germline CDR1 reads SGHRS; CDR2 reads YFSETQ. The CDR3 runs 14 residues. V lost 1 base, J lost 6 bases, and 14 bases lay in between. Profiled with immunoSEQ multiplex PCR; TCRdb holds only in-frame clones, not every one. Here the sample spans around 30,000 clones, just under 85% being singletons. The chain recombines TRBV5-1 with TRBJ2-7, with D maybe TRBD1 (6 bases). Sequenced sample: CD4+ T cells from blood buffy coats. This receptor was obtained from a human donor in good health. CDR3 nucleotides: TGCGCCAGCAGCTTGAGGCAGGGGTTGGGCGAGCAGTACTTC. It encodes CASSLRQGLGEQYF.